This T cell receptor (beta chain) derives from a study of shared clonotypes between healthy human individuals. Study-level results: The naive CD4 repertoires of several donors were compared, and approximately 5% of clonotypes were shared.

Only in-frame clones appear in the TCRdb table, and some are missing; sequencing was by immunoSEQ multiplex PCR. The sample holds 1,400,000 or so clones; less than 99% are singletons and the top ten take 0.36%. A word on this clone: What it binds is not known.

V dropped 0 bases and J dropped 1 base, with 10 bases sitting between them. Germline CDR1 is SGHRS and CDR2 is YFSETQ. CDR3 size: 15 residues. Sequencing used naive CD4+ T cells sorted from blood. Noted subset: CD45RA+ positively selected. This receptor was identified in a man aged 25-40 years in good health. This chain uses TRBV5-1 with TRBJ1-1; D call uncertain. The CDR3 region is CASSLVRQSNTEAFF. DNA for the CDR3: TGCGCCAGCAGCTTGGTACGGCAGTCGAACACTGAAGCTTTCTTT. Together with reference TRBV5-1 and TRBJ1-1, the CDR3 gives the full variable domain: KAGVTQTPRYLIKTRGQQVTLSCSPISGHRSVSWYQQTPGQGLQFLFEYFSETQRNKGNFPGRFSGRQFSNSRSEMNVSTLELGDSALYLCASSLVRQSNTEAFFGQGTRLTVV.